Listed below are T cell receptor beta chains from one sample, sequenced in a study of blood T cell repertoires in COVID-19. Libraries were prepared by immunoSEQ multiplex PCR; TCRdb keeps only in-frame clonotypes and omits some of them. The table has roughly 700,000 clones, around 90% seen once. The sample taken for sequencing was peripheral blood. These receptors were obtained from a woman between 18 and 30 years old with acute or convalescent COVID-19. The CDR3 runs from the conserved cysteine through the conserved F or W. D genes are given only for firm matches. Not all rows give a size; the values are once, few, many and, for expanded clones, a class.

j_gene: TRBJ1-2
v_gene: TRBV29-1
d_gene: -
abundance: -
CDR3nt: TGCAGCGTTGTAGCAGGGCTCGATAGCTATGGCTACACCTTC
CDR3aa: CSVVAGLDSYGYTF

j_gene: TRBJ1-1
v_gene: TRBV9
d_gene: TRBD1
abundance: -
CDR3nt: TGTGCCAGCAGCGGCAGGGGGGCGAACACTGAAGCTTTCTTT
CDR3aa: CASSGRGANTEAFF

j_gene: TRBJ1-1
v_gene: TRBV7-9
d_gene: -
abundance: -
CDR3nt: TGTGCCAGCAGCTTCTCTGATGCGGGTACTGAAGCTTTCTTT
CDR3aa: CASSFSDAGTEAFF

j_gene: TRBJ2-1
v_gene: TRBV2
d_gene: -
abundance: -
CDR3nt: TGTGCCAGCAGTGGGATACAGACGGTTTCCTACAATGAGCAGTTCTTC
CDR3aa: CASSGIQTVSYNEQFF

j_gene: TRBJ2-5
v_gene: TRBV29-1
d_gene: -
abundance: -
CDR3nt: TGCAGCGTTGAAGATCAGGGGTTCGGGACCCAGTACTTC
CDR3aa: CSVEDQGFGTQYF

j_gene: TRBJ2-1
v_gene: TRBV5-6
d_gene: TRBD2
abundance: -
CDR3nt: TGTGCCAGCAGCTTGGGAGCGGGGGACCCCTACAATGAGCAGTTCTTC
CDR3aa: CASSLGAGDPYNEQFF

j_gene: TRBJ2-2
v_gene: TRBV7-2
d_gene: TRBD1
abundance: few
CDR3nt: TGTGCCAGCAGCGACAGGGTCCACACCGGGGAGCTGTTTTTT
CDR3aa: CASSDRVHTGELFF

j_gene: TRBJ1-1
v_gene: TRBV6-6
d_gene: -
abundance: -
CDR3nt: TGTGCCAGCAGTTACTGGCCCGCTGAAGCTTTCTTT
CDR3aa: CASSYWPAEAFF

j_gene: TRBJ1-2
v_gene: TRBV24-1
d_gene: -
abundance: -
CDR3nt: TGTGCCACCAGTCCCACGGGGACATGGACAAGCTACACCTTC
CDR3aa: CATSPTGTWTSYTF

j_gene: TRBJ1-1
v_gene: TRBV30
d_gene: -
abundance: -
CDR3nt: TGTGCCTGGAGTCGGGGAACCGGGACTGAAGCTTTCTTT
CDR3aa: CAWSRGTGTEAFF

j_gene: TRBJ2-2
v_gene: TRBV18
d_gene: TRBD1
abundance: -
CDR3nt: TGTGCCAGCTCACCACCGGGACAGGGGGCCACCGGGGAGCTGTTTTTT
CDR3aa: CASSPPGQGATGELFF

j_gene: TRBJ1-5
v_gene: TRBV7-9
d_gene: TRBD1
abundance: -
CDR3nt: TGTGCCAGCAGCTTAGGGGGGACAGTAAGCAATCAGCCCCAGCATTTT
CDR3aa: CASSLGGTVSNQPQHF

j_gene: TRBJ1-2
v_gene: TRBV14
d_gene: -
abundance: -
CDR3nt: TGTGCCAGCAGCCTTTTACTTAACTATGGCTACACCTTC
CDR3aa: CASSLLLNYGYTF

j_gene: TRBJ2-7
v_gene: TRBV29-1
d_gene: -
abundance: -
CDR3nt: TGCAGCGTCCCCCGCGGGGACGAGCAGTACTTC
CDR3aa: CSVPRGDEQYF

j_gene: TRBJ1-2
v_gene: TRBV7-2
d_gene: TRBD1
abundance: -
CDR3nt: TGTGCCAGCAGCGTTAATCCGGGACAGGGACTCCTGAGCTACACCTTC
CDR3aa: CASSVNPGQGLLSYTF

j_gene: TRBJ1-2
v_gene: TRBV2
d_gene: -
abundance: -
CDR3nt: TGTGCCAGCCATCAATCCAGGGGACCTGGCTACACCTTC
CDR3aa: CASHQSRGPGYTF

j_gene: TRBJ2-7
v_gene: TRBV15
d_gene: TRBD1
abundance: -
CDR3nt: TGTGCCACCAGCAGAGATCTCCGGACAGGTAACGCGGACGAGCAGTACTTC
CDR3aa: CATSRDLRTGNADEQYF

j_gene: TRBJ1-1
v_gene: TRBV28
d_gene: TRBD1
abundance: -
CDR3nt: TGTGCCAGCAGTCGAGGGGACAGGGGTACCACTGAAGCTTTCTTT
CDR3aa: CASSRGDRGTTEAFF

j_gene: TRBJ2-7
v_gene: TRBV4-1
d_gene: -
abundance: -
CDR3nt: TGCGCCAGCAGCCAAGACGGCAGGGGTAAGGACGAGCAGTACTTC
CDR3aa: CASSQDGRGKDEQYF

j_gene: TRBJ1-6
v_gene: TRBV4-3
d_gene: -
abundance: -
CDR3nt: TGCGCCAGCAGCCGCGAGAGTAGCTCCTATAATTCACCCCTCCACTTT
CDR3aa: CASSRESSSYNSPLHF

j_gene: TRBJ2-3
v_gene: TRBV7-3
d_gene: TRBD2
abundance: -
CDR3nt: TGTGCCAGCAGCTTAGGGAATAGCGGGGGGGCGGCAGATACGCAGTATTTT
CDR3aa: CASSLGNSGGAADTQYF

j_gene: TRBJ2-5
v_gene: TRBV19
d_gene: -
abundance: -
CDR3nt: TGTGCCAGTAGTGCCAACCTGGACAGCCCGATGGAGACCCAGTACTTC
CDR3aa: CASSANLDSPMETQYF

j_gene: TRBJ1-1
v_gene: TRBV12-3/TRBV12-4
d_gene: -
abundance: -
CDR3nt: TGTGCCAGCAGTTCGGCGGGGAACACTGAAGCTTTCTTT
CDR3aa: CASSSAGNTEAFF

j_gene: TRBJ1-2
v_gene: TRBV19
d_gene: -
abundance: -
CDR3nt: TGTGCCAGTAGTCCTCAGGGCCCGTTCTATGGCTACACCTTC
CDR3aa: CASSPQGPFYGYTF

j_gene: TRBJ2-1
v_gene: TRBV9
d_gene: TRBD1
abundance: -
CDR3nt: TGTGCCAGCAGCGCACAGGGGAGCTCCTACAATGAGCAGTTCTTC
CDR3aa: CASSAQGSSYNEQFF

j_gene: TRBJ1-1
v_gene: TRBV29-1
d_gene: -
abundance: -
CDR3nt: TGCAGCTACCGCGGTGGGAACACTGAAGCTTTCTTT
CDR3aa: CSYRGGNTEAFF

j_gene: TRBJ1-1
v_gene: TRBV7-5
d_gene: -
abundance: -
CDR3nt: TGTGCCAGAAGCTTAGTACCAGGGCAGAACACTGAAGCTTTCTTT
CDR3aa: CARSLVPGQNTEAFF

j_gene: TRBJ2-1
v_gene: TRBV2
d_gene: -
abundance: -
CDR3nt: TGTGCCAGCAGTGAAGCCCCCCCAGGGTTAGGGGAGCAGTTCTTC
CDR3aa: CASSEAPPGLGEQFF

j_gene: TRBJ2-2
v_gene: TRBV7-9
d_gene: TRBD2
abundance: -
CDR3nt: TGTGCCAGCAGCTCAATCGCCCCTAGCGGGGGGGGAAACACCGGGGAGCTGTTTTTT
CDR3aa: CASSSIAPSGGGNTGELFF

j_gene: TRBJ1-6
v_gene: TRBV18
d_gene: TRBD1
abundance: once
CDR3nt: TGTGCCAGCTCACCAGACAGGGGACGGGCCCTCCACTTT
CDR3aa: CASSPDRGRALHF

j_gene: TRBJ2-1
v_gene: TRBV27
d_gene: -
abundance: -
CDR3nt: TGTGCCAGCAGTTTAGTAGGGGTTTCCTACAATGAGCAGTTCTTC
CDR3aa: CASSLVGVSYNEQFF

j_gene: TRBJ2-3
v_gene: TRBV7-9
d_gene: -
abundance: -
CDR3nt: TGTGCCAGCAGCTTAGAGGGGCCAGATACGCAGTATTTT
CDR3aa: CASSLEGPDTQYF

j_gene: TRBJ2-1
v_gene: TRBV11-2
d_gene: TRBD2
abundance: once
CDR3nt: TGTGCCAGCAGCTCACACCCGGGACTAGCGGGGGGCTCCGAGGAGCAGTTCTTC
CDR3aa: CASSSHPGLAGGSEEQFF

j_gene: TRBJ1-1
v_gene: TRBV5-4
d_gene: -
abundance: -
CDR3nt: TGTGCCAGCAGTCGGGACACTGAAGCTTTCTTT
CDR3aa: CASSRDTEAFF

j_gene: TRBJ2-3
v_gene: TRBV7-9
d_gene: -
abundance: few
CDR3nt: TGTGCCAGCAGCTCACAGGGTATAAGCACAGATACGCAGTATTTT
CDR3aa: CASSSQGISTDTQYF

j_gene: TRBJ1-6
v_gene: TRBV6-5
d_gene: TRBD1
abundance: -
CDR3nt: TGTGCCAGCAGTAGGACAGGGGACAATTCACCCCTCCACTTT
CDR3aa: CASSRTGDNSPLHF

j_gene: TRBJ2-2
v_gene: TRBV7-3
d_gene: -
abundance: once
CDR3nt: TGTGCCAGCAGCTTAAGAGTTGCCGGGGAGCTGTTTTTT
CDR3aa: CASSLRVAGELFF

j_gene: TRBJ2-7
v_gene: TRBV4-3
d_gene: TRBD1
abundance: -
CDR3nt: TGCGCCAGCAGCCAAGCTAAGGACAGGGGGTACGAGCAGTACTTC
CDR3aa: CASSQAKDRGYEQYF

j_gene: TRBJ1-3
v_gene: TRBV11-2
d_gene: TRBD1
abundance: -
CDR3nt: TGTGCCAGCAGACCCACACAGGGGCGGTTTGGAAACACCATATATTTT
CDR3aa: CASRPTQGRFGNTIYF

j_gene: TRBJ1-2
v_gene: TRBV19
d_gene: -
abundance: -
CDR3nt: TGTGCCAGTAGTGTGCAGGGAGGTGGCTACACCTTC
CDR3aa: CASSVQGGGYTF

j_gene: TRBJ1-1
v_gene: TRBV6-2/TRBV6-3
d_gene: TRBD1
abundance: -
CDR3nt: TGTGCCAGCAGTAGAACAGGGGGTGCTGAAGCTTTCTTT
CDR3aa: CASSRTGGAEAFF

j_gene: TRBJ1-3
v_gene: TRBV6-5
d_gene: -
abundance: -
CDR3nt: TGTGCCAGCAGCGGGATTAGCTCTGGAAACACCATATATTTT
CDR3aa: CASSGISSGNTIYF

j_gene: TRBJ2-5
v_gene: TRBV27
d_gene: -
abundance: -
CDR3nt: TGTGCCAGCAGTTTATCAGGATATAGGGGTGAGACCCAGTACTTC
CDR3aa: CASSLSGYRGETQYF

j_gene: TRBJ2-1
v_gene: TRBV27
d_gene: -
abundance: -
CDR3nt: TGTGCCAGCAGAGTATTCCAGGGTGCGGGGAATGAGCAGTTCTTC
CDR3aa: CASRVFQGAGNEQFF

j_gene: TRBJ2-3
v_gene: TRBV7-2
d_gene: TRBD2
abundance: -
CDR3nt: TGTGCCAGCAGCTTCGCGGGGGGCACAGATACGCAGTATTTT
CDR3aa: CASSFAGGTDTQYF

j_gene: TRBJ1-4
v_gene: TRBV29-1
d_gene: -
abundance: -
CDR3nt: TGCAGCGTCAGCGGACCTAATGAAAAACTGTTTTTT
CDR3aa: CSVSGPNEKLFF

j_gene: TRBJ2-4
v_gene: TRBV3-1/TRBV3-2
d_gene: TRBD1
abundance: -
CDR3nt: TGTGCCAGCAGCCCAATACAGGGGGCCAAAAACATTCAGTACTTC
CDR3aa: CASSPIQGAKNIQYF

j_gene: TRBJ1-1
v_gene: TRBV5-6
d_gene: TRBD1
abundance: -
CDR3nt: TGTGCCAGCAGCTTGGGCACCGGGACAGGGGGGGCTTTCTTT
CDR3aa: CASSLGTGTGGAFF

j_gene: TRBJ2-7
v_gene: TRBV19
d_gene: -
abundance: -
CDR3nt: TGTGCCAGTAGCGTCGGGGGCGAGCAGTACTTC
CDR3aa: CASSVGGEQYF

j_gene: TRBJ2-5
v_gene: TRBV15
d_gene: TRBD2
abundance: -
CDR3nt: TGTGCCACCAGCAGAGAAATGAGAAGGACTAGTTGGGACCAAGAGACCCAGTACTTC
CDR3aa: CATSREMRRTSWDQETQYF

j_gene: TRBJ1-1
v_gene: TRBV28
d_gene: -
abundance: -
CDR3nt: TGTGCCAGTACACGCACTGAAGCTTTCTTT
CDR3aa: CASTRTEAFF

j_gene: TRBJ2-7
v_gene: TRBV28
d_gene: -
abundance: -
CDR3nt: TGTGCCAGCAGTTTATCCGACCCAGGAGGCGCAGAGCAGTACTTC
CDR3aa: CASSLSDPGGAEQYF

j_gene: TRBJ2-3
v_gene: TRBV30
d_gene: TRBD1
abundance: -
CDR3nt: TGTGCCTGGAGTGGGAAGATACGTCCGGGACAGGGAGGTCTATATGGGCGGTATTTT
CDR3aa: CAWSGKIRPGQGGLYGRYF

j_gene: TRBJ1-2
v_gene: TRBV11-2
d_gene: -
abundance: -
CDR3nt: TGTGCCAGCAGCCCGCTATTAGGGGGAAACTATGGCTACACCTTC
CDR3aa: CASSPLLGGNYGYTF

j_gene: TRBJ1-4
v_gene: TRBV5-1
d_gene: -
abundance: -
CDR3nt: TGCGCCAGCAGCCCCTCCGGCGGGACTAATGAAAAACTGTTTTTT
CDR3aa: CASSPSGGTNEKLFF

j_gene: TRBJ1-2
v_gene: TRBV6-5
d_gene: TRBD1
abundance: -
CDR3nt: TGTGCCAGCAGCCAGGGGGATGGCTACACCTTC
CDR3aa: CASSQGDGYTF